These 10 T cell receptor beta chains were sequenced from one sample in a study of T cells after yellow fever vaccination. In TCRdb, the 5' RACE reads were re-called with MiXCR into one record per CDR3 protein. The table shows around 590,000 distinct CDR3 sequences, with 9% to 15% occurring only once. The source material was PBMCs, sampled on the day of the yellow fever booster vaccination. The receptors were sampled from a young man who received the YFV17D yellow fever vaccine.

This chain uses TRBV6-1 with TRBJ1-5; D is possibly TRBD1 (6 bases). CDR3 size: 18 residues. CDR1 and CDR2 (germline): MNHNS, SASEGT. V was pared by 1 base and J by 2 bases, with 18 bases between. Here the CDR3 reads CASSEVFSGGAGNQPQHF. The DNA of the CDR3 is TGTGCCAGCAGTGAAGTATTTTCGGGGGGGGCAGGCAATCAGCCCCAGCATTTT.

Details on this clonotype: This may be a read error, as it is one base from a much larger clone. The chain combines TRBV5-1 with TRBJ2-7; 7 bases map to TRBD2. Unmatched junction bases numbered 14, after V lost 1 base and J lost 7 bases. Germline V gene sequence: CDR1 SGHRS, CDR2 YFSETQ. There are 16 residues in the CDR3. In nucleotides, the CDR3 is TGCGCCAGCAGCTTGTCTGGGACTTGCGGGAGTGATGAGCAGTACTTC. It codes for CASSLSGTCGSDEQYF.

The table lists this clonotype with a few counts. The chain has TRBV15 and TRBJ2-7, with D possibly TRBD2 on 6 matching bases. CDR1 is LNHNV and CDR2 is YYDKDF in the germline V gene (reference sequence). The CDR3 extends over 18 amino acids. Trimming stripped 0 bases from V and 0 bases from J, with 18 bases between. CDR3 loop: CATSRDLAGRGSSYEQYF. The CDR3, as DNA: TGTGCCACCAGCAGAGATTTGGCTGGGCGGGGAAGCTCCTACGAGCAGTACTTC.

In its sample, this clonotype was seen many times. The chain links TRBV6-5 to TRBJ2-3, with D maybe TRBD2 (5 bases). V lost 8 bases, J lost 3 bases, and 12 bases lay in between. The CDR3 extends over 13 amino acids. Germline values: CDR1 MNHEY, CDR2 SVGAGI. The CDR3 DNA reads as TGTGCCAGCCGCCGGAGGCGGACAGATACGCAGTATTTT. This translates into CASRRRRTDTQYF.

The rearrangement links TRBV7-2 to TRBJ1-2; D gene ambiguous. The CDR3 totals 12 residues. Germline V gives CDR1 SGHTA, CDR2 FQGNSA. V lost 5 bases to trimming and J lost 3 bases, with 7 bases between them. This chain's CDR3 is CASSRRDYGYTF. DNA for the CDR3: TGTGCCAGCAGCCGTCGTGACTATGGCTACACCTTC.

This clonotype was picked up one time. The genes are TRBV7-8 and TRBJ1-1; D is unresolved. Germline V gives CDR1 SGHVS, CDR2 FQNEAQ. CDR3 size: 11 residues. Trimming shortened V by 5 bases and J by 8 bases, and 9 bases separated the two germline ends. CDR3 loop: CASSQSREAFF. CDR3 nucleotide sequence: TGTGCCAGCAGCCAGTCAAGGGAAGCTTTCTTT. The full variable domain, completed using reference TRBV7-8 and TRBJ1-1, is GAGVSQSPRYKVAKRGQDVALRCDPISGHVSLFWYQQALGQGPEFLTYFQNEAQLDKSGLPSDRFFAERPEGSVSTLKIQRTQQEDSAVYLCASSQSREAFFGQGTRLTVV.

This chain links TRBV5-1 with TRBJ2-5, with a possible D match to TRBD1 (5 bases). The CDR3 is 15 amino acids. Trimming shortened V by 4 bases and J by 0 bases, and 13 bases separated the two germline ends. Looked up from germline, CDR1 is SGHRS and CDR2 is YFSETQ. CDR3 amino acids: CASSVQGTDQETQYF. The CDR3 coding sequence is TGCGCCAGCAGCGTCCAGGGTACTGACCAAGAGACCCAGTACTTC.

The table lists this clonotype with many counts. One end of the junction fails to match germline, which may point to a read error. V gene TRBV5-1 combines with J gene TRBJ2-3; D call uncertain. Germline V CDR1 and CDR2: SGHRS, YFSETQ. The CDR3 covers 11 residues. CDR3 region: CASSLSDTQYF. CDR3 bases: TGTGCCAGCAGCTTATCGGATACGCAGTATTTT.

This clonotype appeared a single time. The chain is built from TRBV7-2 and TRBJ2-2; no definite D call. CDR1 is SGHTA, CDR2 FQGNSA, per germline. The V gene lost 5 bases and the J gene lost 6 bases, with 13 bases spanning the gap. This CDR3 comprises 14 residues. CDR3 coding DNA: TGTGCCAGCAGCCCCGACACGGTTTCCGGGGAGCTGTTTTTT. Its translation: CASSPDTVSGELFF.

The rearrangement links TRBV6-5 to TRBJ2-2; 9 bases map to TRBD2. Germline values: CDR1 MNHEY, CDR2 SVGAGI. Unmatched junction bases numbered 4, after V lost 4 bases and J lost 7 bases. CDR3 length equals 14 residues. The CDR3 loop is CASSFASGIGELFF. CDR3 in DNA: TGTGCCAGCAGTTTCGCTAGCGGGATCGGGGAGCTGTTTTTT.